Below are 26 T cell receptor beta chains sequenced from a single sample in a study of blood T cell repertoires in COVID-19. Assay: immunoSEQ multiplex PCR; the TCRdb copy retains only in-frame clones and omits some. The sample lists 65,000 to 70,000 clones, more than 90% occurring once. The sample consisted of peripheral blood. These receptors all come from a human donor with active COVID-19. The donor label of this sample is uncertain.

The V gene is TRBV5-4, the J gene TRBJ1-2; no definite D call. V was pared by 10 bases and J by 4 bases, with 14 bases between. The germline gives CDR1 SGHNT, CDR2 YYREEE (reference sequence). The CDR3 totals 12 residues. The CDR3 DNA reads as TGTGCCGCCGAGGAGGGAGGCTATGGCTACACCTTC. Its protein is CAAEEGGYGYTF.

CDR3 nucleotides: TGTGCCAGCAGCCAGACAGGGGTGACTGAAGCTTTCTTT. It codes for CASSQTGVTEAFF. The chain carries TRBV6-2 or TRBV6-3 and TRBJ1-1; 8 bases map to TRBD1. Germline V gives CDR1 MNHEY, CDR2 SVGEGT. Losses at the gene ends were 6 bases for V and 5 bases for J; bases not matched to a gene: 5. CDR3 length equals 13 residues.

V is TRBV18 and J is TRBJ2-7; TRBD2 matches 9 bases. The CDR3 spans 18 residues. Per the germline V gene, CDR1 is KGHSH and CDR2 is LQKENI. Losses at the gene ends were 3 bases for V and 3 bases for J; bases not matched to a gene: 15. The CDR3 nucleotides are TGTGCCAGCTCACCTGCCCCCCCGTCGGGGACTAGCTTCTACGAGCAGTACTTC. This gives the protein CASSPAPPSGTSFYEQYF.

This chain uses TRBV2 with TRBJ2-7; the D gene is possibly TRBD2 (6 bases). Germline V gene sequence: CDR1 SNHLY, CDR2 FYNNEI. Trimming left V 4 bases short and J 2 bases short, with 12 bases between. The CDR3 is made up of 14 amino acids. CDR3 protein: CASSVRESTYEQYF. The CDR3 nucleotides read TGTGCCAGCAGTGTACGGGAGTCCACCTACGAGCAGTACTTC.

V is TRBV6-5 and J is TRBJ1-4; D perhaps matches TRBD1 (5 bases). Trimming removed 8 bases at V and 4 bases at J, with 14 bases between. The CDR3 is made up of 14 amino acids. Germline V gene data show CDR1 as MNHEY and CDR2 as SVGAGI. In nucleotides, the CDR3 is TGTGCCAGCCTTTTAGGGGTTGTTAATGAAAAACTGTTTTTT. Protein sequence: CASLLGVVNEKLFF.

J is TRBJ2-2 and V is TRBV9; a possible D gene is TRBD2 (5 bases). CDR1 and CDR2 (germline): SGDLS, YYNGEE. The V end was cut by 4 bases, the J end by 1 base, with 11 bases between. The CDR3 length is 15 residues. The CDR3 DNA follows: TGTGCCAGCAGCCCCTTTCGGGGGAACACCGGGGAGCTGTTTTTT. It encodes CASSPFRGNTGELFF.

The chain has TRBV10-2 and TRBJ2-7; 7 bases line up with TRBD2. The CDR3 is 15 amino acids. The junction had 7 bases not matched to a gene; V was cut back by 5 bases and J by 0 bases. CDR1 WSHSY and CDR2 SAAADI come from the germline V gene. CDR3 loop: CASSQGGPSSYEQYF. The CDR3 DNA follows: TGCGCCAGCAGTCAGGGAGGGCCTAGCTCCTACGAGCAGTACTTC.

The chain couples TRBV11-3 to TRBJ1-1; the D gene is possibly TRBD1 (5 bases). From germline, CDR1 is SGHNT and CDR2 YENEEA. V shed 2 bases and J shed 1 base, with 11 bases lying between them. The CDR3 is made up of 15 amino acids. The DNA of the CDR3 is TGTGCCAGCAGCTTACCAGGGCTAAAGAACACTGAAGCTTTCTTT. Amino acid sequence: CASSLPGLKNTEAFF. The variable domain in full, with the rest retrieved from reference TRBV11-3 and TRBJ1-1, is EAGVVQSPRYKIIEKKQPVAFWCNPISGHNTLYWYLQNLGQGPELLIRYENEEAVDDSQLPKDRFSAERLKGVDSTLKIQPAELGDSAVYLCASSLPGLKNTEAFFGQGTRLTVV.

The CDR3, as DNA: TGTGCCAGCAGCCAGCGGCGGGACAGGGGCTACGAGCAGTACTTC. Its translation: CASSQRRDRGYEQYF. The rearrangement uses TRBV11-2 and TRBJ2-7, with 10 bases fitting TRBD1. V gave up 5 bases and J gave up 3 bases; unmatched junction bases: 7. The CDR3 totals 15 residues. CDR1 SGHAT and CDR2 FQNNGV come from the germline V gene.

This chain links TRBV5-5 with TRBJ2-1; 13 positions match TRBD2. V shed 3 bases, J shed 0 bases, and the junction held 6 bases outside the gene matches. Germline CDR1 reads SGHKS; CDR2 reads YYEKEE (reference sequence). This CDR3 has 18 amino acids. The CDR3, as DNA: TGTGCCAGCAGCTCGATACGGACTAGCGGGAGCTCCTACAATGAGCAGTTCTTC. Amino acid sequence: CASSSIRTSGSSYNEQFF.

This chain joins TRBV12-3 or TRBV12-4 and TRBJ2-7; 7 nucleotides match TRBD1. V lost 6 bases and J lost 6; bases outside the gene matches: 5. The CDR3 sequence is 12 residues long. The CDR3 reads CASSPTGPEQYF. CDR3 DNA: TGTGCCAGCAGCCCGACAGGGCCCGAGCAGTACTTC.

This clone has only one observation. J is TRBJ2-5 and V is TRBV11-3; TRBD2 matches 12 bases. V shed 5 bases and J 9 bases; nucleotides not matched to a gene: 16. The CDR3 has 17 amino acids. CDR1 and CDR2 (germline): SGHNT, YENEEA. CDR3 in DNA: TGTGCCAGCAGCCCGGGACTAGCGGGCGCCGCTGGGTTGTCCCAGTACTTC. Translation: CASSPGLAGAAGLSQYF.

The chain recombines TRBV29-1 with TRBJ1-4; 8 nucleotides agree with TRBD1. This CDR3 has 12 amino acids. Germline values: CDR1 SQVTM, CDR2 ANQGSEA. V dropped 4 bases and J dropped 7; count of bases not matched to a gene: 2. CDR3 sequence reads: CSVGGQGEKLFF. The DNA of the CDR3 is TGCAGCGTTGGAGGACAGGGTGAAAAACTGTTTTTT.

V gene TRBV19 combines with J gene TRBJ2-1; possible D gene TRBD2, 7 bases. The germline V gene has CDR1 LNHDA and CDR2 SQIVND (reference sequence). This CDR3 is 17 amino acids long. V dropped 3 bases and J dropped 6 bases, with 21 bases sitting between them. The CDR3 loop is CASSMEGRGRALNEQFF. The CDR3 DNA reads as TGTGCCAGTAGTATGGAGGGGAGGGGGAGGGCCCTCAATGAGCAGTTCTTC.

This clone was observed once. The chain joins TRBV6-4 to TRBJ2-3; D might be TRBD2 (6 bases). V lost 3 bases and J lost 1, with 11 bases in between. The CDR3 loop spans 15 amino acids. Germline loops: CDR1 MRHNA, CDR2 SNTAGT. The CDR3 nucleotides are TGTGCCAGCAGTGAGAAGGAGGGAGGCACAGATACGCAGTATTTT. Encoded protein: CASSEKEGGTDTQYF.

V is TRBV19 and J is TRBJ1-1; 9 bases agree with TRBD1. J gave up 0 bases and V 3 bases, and 14 bases lay outside the gene matches. Germline loops: CDR1 LNHDA, CDR2 SQIVND (reference sequence). CDR3 length: 19 residues. As DNA, the CDR3 is TGTGCCAGTAGTATTGCCCCGGGACAGGGCTTCGGGTTGAACACTGAAGCTTTCTTT. Protein sequence: CASSIAPGQGFGLNTEAFF.

The rearrangement links TRBV7-8 to TRBJ2-7; D is uncertain. The V and J ends lost 5 bases and 3 bases respectively, with 11 bases between them. CDR1 and CDR2 (germline): SGHVS, FQNEAQ. CDR3 length: 13 residues. The DNA for the CDR3 is TGTGCCAGCAGCGGCTCATCAGGCTACGAGCAGTACTTC. This gives the protein CASSGSSGYEQYF.

J is TRBJ1-5 and V is TRBV7-9; D gene ambiguous. This CDR3 comprises 13 residues. The V end was cut by 2 bases, the J end by 3 bases, with 5 bases between. CDR1 is SEHNR and CDR2 is FQNEAQ in the germline V gene (reference sequence). Here the CDR3 reads CASSLQDNQPQHF. The CDR3 DNA reads TGTGCCAGCAGCTTACAGGACAATCAGCCCCAGCATTTT.

This rearrangement joins TRBV27 to TRBJ2-7; D might be TRBD1 (6 bases). This CDR3 spans 14 amino acids. Germline CDR1 MNHEY, CDR2 SMNVEV (reference sequence). Trimming shortened V by 6 bases and J by 1 base, and 13 bases separated the two germline ends. The CDR3 DNA is TGTGCCAGCAGCACGATTACAGGGTCCTACGAGCAGTACTTC. Translating gives CASSTITGSYEQYF.

The CDR3 coding sequence is TGTGCCAGCAGCTTGCAGCGGAATAATTCACCCCTCCACTTT. Translated, it gives CASSLQRNNSPLHF. The chain links TRBV5-4 to TRBJ1-6; D is ambiguous. Trimming stripped 1 base from V and 5 bases from J, with 7 bases between. Germline V lookup: CDR1 SGHNT, CDR2 YYREEE (reference sequence). There are 14 residues in the CDR3.

Only one count was recorded for this clone. This chain connects TRBV28 to TRBJ2-1; tentatively, D is TRBD1 (6 bases). Trimming cost V 7 bases and J 6 bases, with 13 bases left between them. The CDR3 consists of 13 residues. CDR1 is MDHEN, CDR2 SYDVKM, per germline. The CDR3 DNA follows: TGTGCCAGCATTAAGACAGGAGGCAATGAGCAGTTCTTC. This translates into CASIKTGGNEQFF.

The V gene is TRBV9, the J gene TRBJ2-2, with TRBD2 identical over 7 bases. Germline assignment: CDR1 SGDLS and CDR2 YYNGEE. The CDR3 contains 15 residues. The ends lost 3 bases at V and 7 bases at J; junction bases unmatched: 9. The CDR3 sequence: CASSASRGGDGELFF. The CDR3 DNA follows: TGTGCCAGCAGCGCCTCACGGGGAGGGGACGGGGAGCTGTTTTTT.

The V call is TRBV7-2, the J call TRBJ1-2; unclear D gene. V was shortened by 0 bases and J by 7 bases, with 9 bases between the two germline ends. Germline lookup yields CDR1 SGHTA and CDR2 FQGNSA. The CDR3 runs to 13 residues. The DNA of the CDR3 is TGTGCCAGCAGCTTAGCATTTCTAGGTGGCTACACCTTC. Translating it yields CASSLAFLGGYTF. The full variable domain, completed using reference TRBV7-2 and TRBJ1-2, is GAGVSQSPSNKVTEKGKDVELRCDPISGHTALYWYRQSLGQGLEFLIYFQGNSAPDKSGLPSDRFSAERTGGSVSTLTIQRTQQEDSAVYLCASSLAFLGGYTFGSGTRLTVV.

V is TRBV28 and J is TRBJ1-4; weak D call: TRBD1 (6 bases). Germline CDR1 MDHEN, CDR2 SYDVKM. The V end lost 5 bases, the J end lost 3 bases, and 7 bases lay between the germline ends. The CDR3 has 13 amino acids. The CDR3 region is CASSTGSNEKLFF. CDR3 nucleotides: TGTGCCAGCAGTACAGGGTCTAATGAAAAACTGTTTTTT.

The rearrangement uses TRBV3-1 (or the pseudogene TRBV3-2) and TRBJ2-7, with a tentative D call TRBD2 (6 bases). The CDR3 extends over 13 amino acids. V dropped 4 bases and J dropped 3 bases, with 10 bases sitting between them. Looked up from germline, CDR1 is LGHDT and CDR2 is YNNKEL (reference sequence). The CDR3 bases are TGTGCCAGCAGCCTCCGACTAGGCTACGAGCAGTACTTC. Encoded protein: CASSLRLGYEQYF.

V gene TRBV9 combines with J gene TRBJ1-1; 10 bases map to TRBD1. This CDR3 has 15 amino acids. Germline CDR1 SGDLS, CDR2 YYNGEE. The junction had 6 bases not matched to a gene; V was cut back by 4 bases and J by 3 bases. The CDR3 loop is CASSLRDRGDTEAFF. The DNA of the CDR3 is TGTGCCAGCAGCCTCCGGGACAGGGGAGACACTGAAGCTTTCTTT.